The 18 T cell receptor beta chains presented below share a single source sample, sequenced in a study of shared clonotypes between healthy human individuals. CD8 cells classed as naive were CD45RO-negative and positively selected for CCR7, excluding terminally differentiated effector memory CD45RA+ cells. The method was immunoSEQ multiplex PCR; TCRdb's version includes in-frame clones alone and lacks a portion of them. This sample has about 580,000 clones, with roughly 98% found just once. The sample comprised naive CD8+ T cells sorted from blood. These receptors were collected from a young man in good health.

This chain joins TRBV5-1 and TRBJ2-1, with 12 nucleotides matching TRBD2. CDR1 is SGHRS, CDR2 YFSETQ, per germline. The CDR3 sequence is 18 residues long. The V gene end was trimmed by 2 bases and the J gene end by 6 bases; junction bases not matched to a gene: 12. The CDR3, as DNA: TGCGCCAGCAGCTTTTTCGTTTCTAGCGGGAGGGGGTCCAATGAGCAGTTCTTC. Encoded protein: CASSFFVSSGRGSNEQFF. The whole variable domain, remainder taken from reference TRBV5-1 and TRBJ2-1, is KAGVTQTPRYLIKTRGQQVTLSCSPISGHRSVSWYQQTPGQGLQFLFEYFSETQRNKGNFPGRFSGRQFSNSRSEMNVSTLELGDSALYLCASSFFVSSGRGSNEQFFGPGTRLTVL.

The V call is TRBV6-1, the J call TRBJ2-7; TRBD1 agrees at 8 bases. V trimming: 2 bases; J trimming: 3 bases; junction bases outside the gene matches: 9. CDR3 size: 16 residues. Looked up from germline, CDR1 is MNHNS and CDR2 is SASEGT. CDR3 coding DNA: TGTGCCAGCAGTGAAAGGGTAAGACAGGGGATCTACGAGCAGTACTTC. Protein: CASSERVRQGIYEQYF.

The chain carries TRBV7-6 and TRBJ2-1; D gene unclear. Germline lookup yields CDR1 SGHVS and CDR2 FNYEAQ. This CDR3 spans 15 amino acids. Trimming left V 5 bases short and J 12 bases short, with 23 bases between. CDR3 in amino acids: CASSPKALLSFGQFF. DNA for the CDR3: TGTGCCAGCAGCCCCAAGGCATTACTCAGTTTCGGGCAGTTCTTC.

This chain links TRBV6-5 with TRBJ1-1; the D is unclear. Deletions cut 0 bases from V and 3 bases from J, with 11 bases between. CDR1 and CDR2 (germline): MNHEY, SVGAGI. The CDR3 loop spans 15 amino acids. CDR3 coding DNA: TGTGCCAGCAGTTACTCGTGGTTGTGGGACACTGAAGCTTTCTTT. This gives the protein CASSYSWLWDTEAFF.

The chain uses TRBV25-1 and TRBJ2-2; D is ambiguous. Germline V gene lookup returns CDR1 MGHDK and CDR2 SYGVNS. The CDR3 runs 12 residues. The V end lost 3 bases, the J end lost 8 bases, and 7 bases lay between the germline ends. CDR3 nucleotides: TGTGCCAGCAGTGACCAAAGGGGGGAGCTGTTTTTT. Translated, it gives CASSDQRGELFF.

The genes are TRBV7-9 and TRBJ2-4; 9 bases fit TRBD1. J gave up 7 bases and V 6 bases, and 16 bases lay outside the gene matches. CDR3 length: 17 residues. From germline, CDR1 is SEHNR and CDR2 FQNEAQ (reference sequence). CDR3 bases: TGTGCCAGCAGTGACACCGGGACAGGGTATAAGTGGAACATTCAGTACTTC. Its protein is CASSDTGTGYKWNIQYF.

J is TRBJ2-2 and V is TRBV4-3, with D unresolved. The CDR3 is 16 amino acids. CDR1 is LGHNA and CDR2 is YSLEER in the germline V gene. The ends were cut back, 0 bases at V and 2 bases at J, with 10 bases in the middle. The CDR3 region has the DNA TGCGCCAGCAGCCAAGATCTGACGGTTAACACCGGGGAGCTGTTTTTT. As protein: CASSQDLTVNTGELFF.

The CDR3 loop is CASSAPQTEAFF. The CDR3, as DNA: TGTGCCAGCAGCGCACCCCAAACTGAAGCTTTCTTT. The chain carries TRBV11-2 and TRBJ1-1; no firm D call. V was clipped by 5 bases and J by 5 bases, with 9 bases between them. The CDR3 consists of 12 residues. From germline, CDR1 is SGHAT and CDR2 FQNNGV. Full variable domain (rest looked up from reference TRBV11-2 and TRBJ1-1): EAGVAQSPRYKIIEKRQSVAFWCNPISGHATLYWYQQILGQGPKLLIQFQNNGVVDDSQLPKDRFSAERLKGVDSTLKIQPAKLEDSAVYLCASSAPQTEAFFGQGTRLTVV.

The chain links TRBV9 to TRBJ1-2, with 8 bases lining up with TRBD1. Germline CDR1 reads SGDLS; CDR2 reads YYNGEE. The CDR3 runs 16 residues. V was pared by 4 bases and J by 6 bases, with 14 bases of the junction left unmatched. CDR3 residues: CASSTTQGAIGHGYTF. CDR3 nucleotide sequence: TGTGCCAGCAGCACAACTCAGGGGGCTATTGGGCATGGCTACACCTTC.

The V and J genes are TRBV7-2 and TRBJ2-3, with D uncertain. CDR1 is SGHTA, CDR2 FQGNSA, per germline. This CDR3 has 13 residues. The germline V and J ends were trimmed by 2 bases and 4 bases, with 7 bases remaining between them. The CDR3 sequence: CASSLPRADTQYF. The CDR3 DNA is TGTGCCAGCAGCTTACCAAGGGCAGATACGCAGTATTTT.

The rearrangement uses TRBV13 and TRBJ2-5; tentative D call: TRBD1 (6 bases). Between the trimmed V and J ends, which lost 1 base and 5 bases, there was a span of 20 bases. This CDR3 contains 17 residues. Germline V lookup: CDR1 PRHDT, CDR2 FYEKMQ (reference sequence). The CDR3 DNA sequence: TGTGCCAGCAGCTTAGTACAGGGAGATAAACATGTCGAGACCCAGTACTTC. The encoded protein is CASSLVQGDKHVETQYF.

V is TRBV4-1 and J is TRBJ2-7, with 8 bases identical to TRBD1. The trim removed 3 bases at V and 5 bases at J, leaving 9 bases unmatched. This CDR3 region has 15 residues. The germline gives CDR1 MGHRA, CDR2 YSYEKL. CDR3 sequence (DNA): TGCGCCAGCAGCCAGGCCTTGACAGGGGCCGACGAGCAGTACTTC. Translating it yields CASSQALTGADEQYF.

The CDR3 coding sequence is TGTGCCAGCAGCGAGACAGCATATGGCTACACCTTC. It yields the protein CASSETAYGYTF. The chain carries TRBV9 and TRBJ1-2; D is perhaps TRBD1 (5 bases). CDR3 length: 12 amino acids. Trimming cost V 3 bases and J 5 bases, with 8 bases left between them. Germline CDR1 SGDLS, CDR2 YYNGEE.

This rearrangement joins TRBV5-6 to TRBJ2-7; 10 bases match TRBD2. Germline lookup yields CDR1 SGHDT and CDR2 YYEEEE. This CDR3 comprises 14 residues. After removal of 3 bases from V and 6 bases from J, the junction contained 6 bases not matched to a gene. CDR3 in amino acids: CASSWLVAGGEQYF. The CDR3 nucleotides are TGTGCCAGCAGCTGGTTGGTAGCGGGAGGCGAGCAGTACTTC.

This clone was counted a single time. V usage is TRBV5-1 and J usage is TRBJ2-7; 10 bases map to TRBD2. The CDR3 spans 16 residues. V shed 0 bases and J 5 bases; nucleotides not matched to a gene: 8. The germline CDR1 and CDR2 sequences are SGHRS and YFSETQ. CDR3 amino acids: CASSLGLAGVSHEQYF. The DNA for the CDR3 is TGCGCCAGCAGCTTGGGGCTAGCGGGAGTTTCCCACGAGCAGTACTTC.

The chain uses TRBV4-1 and TRBJ2-1; D call uncertain. Per germline, CDR1 MGHRA and CDR2 YSYEKL. CDR3 length: 15 amino acids. V was pared by 2 bases and J by 6 bases, with 14 bases between. The CDR3 sequence is CASSQLTDATNEQFF. Written as DNA, the CDR3 is TGCGCCAGCAGCCAATTAACAGATGCCACCAATGAGCAGTTCTTC.

This clone was observed once. J is TRBJ2-1 and V is TRBV5-6; 11 positions agree with TRBD2. Looked up from germline, CDR1 is SGHDT and CDR2 is YYEEEE. The CDR3 consists of 15 residues. V shed 3 bases and J 15 bases; nucleotides not matched to a gene: 14. CDR3 region: CASSSGLAVPIGLFF. The CDR3 nucleotides are TGTGCCAGCAGCTCGGGACTAGCGGTCCCCATTGGCCTGTTCTTC.

The rearrangement joins TRBV10-3 to TRBJ2-5; 11 bases align to TRBD2. Germline CDR1 is ENHRY and CDR2 is SYGVKD. The V gene end was trimmed by 0 bases and the J gene end by 4 bases; junction bases not matched to a gene: 7. This CDR3 contains 17 residues. DNA of the CDR3: TGTGCCATCAGTGAGTCTGGTAGCGGGAGGGGACGAGAGACCCAGTACTTC. This gives the protein CAISESGSGRGRETQYF.